This paragraph covers one T cell receptor beta chain sequence. The antigen is undetermined. This specimen belongs to a study of T cell responses to AZD1222 COVID-19 vaccine. Sequenced by immunoSEQ multiplex PCR; TCRdb stores in-frame clones only, minus some. The table includes roughly 150,000 clones, about 87% detected once. Findings of the study overall: The study identified only five or six AZD1222 recipients as seropositive at baseline.

The CDR3 contains 12 residues. Trimming removed 1 base from V and 7 bases from J, with 7 bases in between. Germline V gene sequence: CDR1 SGHTA, CDR2 FQGNSA. This clonotype was obtained from an adult who received the AZD1222 COVID-19 vaccine. The V call is TRBV7-2, the J call TRBJ1-1; D ambiguous. The material sequenced was peripheral blood, taken 28 days after the second AZD1222 dose. CDR3 nucleotide sequence: TGTGCCAGCAGCTTAGGTCCAGTTGAAGCTTTCTTT. Protein product: CASSLGPVEAFF.